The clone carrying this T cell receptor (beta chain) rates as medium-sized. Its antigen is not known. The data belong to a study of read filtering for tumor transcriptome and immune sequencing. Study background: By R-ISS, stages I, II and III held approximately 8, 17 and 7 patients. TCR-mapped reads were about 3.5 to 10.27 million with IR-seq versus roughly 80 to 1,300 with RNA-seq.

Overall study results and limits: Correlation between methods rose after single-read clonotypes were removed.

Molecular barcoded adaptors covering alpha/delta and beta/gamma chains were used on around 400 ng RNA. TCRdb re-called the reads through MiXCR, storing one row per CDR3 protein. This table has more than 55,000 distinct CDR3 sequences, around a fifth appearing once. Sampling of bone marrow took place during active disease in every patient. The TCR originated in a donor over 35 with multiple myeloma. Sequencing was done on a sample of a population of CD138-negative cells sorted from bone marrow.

CDR3 residues: CASSQESDRSTYNEQFF. CDR3 nucleotide sequence: TGCGCCAGCAGCCAAGAATCAGACAGATCTACTTATAATGAGCAGTTCTTC. The chain carries TRBV4-1 and TRBJ2-1; weak D call: TRBD1 (5 bases). The V end lost 0 bases, the J end lost 7 bases, and 19 bases lay between the germline ends. Germline V gene data show CDR1 as MGHRA and CDR2 as YSYEKL. The CDR3 consists of 17 residues.